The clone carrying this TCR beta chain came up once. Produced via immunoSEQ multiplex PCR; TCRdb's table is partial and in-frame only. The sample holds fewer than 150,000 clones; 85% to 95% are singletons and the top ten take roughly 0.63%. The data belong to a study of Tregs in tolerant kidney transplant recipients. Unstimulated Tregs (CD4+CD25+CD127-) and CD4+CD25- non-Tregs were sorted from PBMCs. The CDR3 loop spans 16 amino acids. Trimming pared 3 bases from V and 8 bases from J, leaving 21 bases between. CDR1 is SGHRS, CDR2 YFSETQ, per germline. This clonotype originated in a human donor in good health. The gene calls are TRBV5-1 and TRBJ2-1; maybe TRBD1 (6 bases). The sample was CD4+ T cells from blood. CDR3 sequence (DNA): TGCGCCAGCAGCTATGGAAGTCACAGGGCGCGGCATGAGCAGTTCTTC. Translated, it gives CASSYGSHRARHEQFF.